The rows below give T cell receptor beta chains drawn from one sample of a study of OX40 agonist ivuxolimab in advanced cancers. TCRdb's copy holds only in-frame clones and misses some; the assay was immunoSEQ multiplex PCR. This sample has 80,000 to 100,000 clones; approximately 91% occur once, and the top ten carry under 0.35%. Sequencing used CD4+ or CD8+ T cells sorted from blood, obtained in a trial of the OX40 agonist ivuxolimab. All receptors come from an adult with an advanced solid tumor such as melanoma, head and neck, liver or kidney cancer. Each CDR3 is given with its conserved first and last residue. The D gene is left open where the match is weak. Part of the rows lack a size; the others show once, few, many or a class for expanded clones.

CDR3nt: TGTGCCAGCAGCTCCGTAGCGGGATCCGTCACCGGGGAGCTGTTTTTT; CDR3aa: CASSSVAGSVTGELFF; v_gene: TRBV11-2; d_gene: TRBD2; j_gene: TRBJ2-2; abundance: .
CDR3nt: TGTGCCAGCAGTTTAAGGCGGGAGAACTGGGGTACGCAGTATTTT; CDR3aa: CASSLRRENWGTQYF; v_gene: TRBV27; d_gene: TRBD2; j_gene: TRBJ2-3; abundance: .
CDR3nt: TGTGCCAGCAGCTTAGTAGGCGGGAGGAGCTACAATGAGCAGTTCTTC; CDR3aa: CASSLVGGRSYNEQFF; v_gene: TRBV7-2; d_gene: TRBD2; j_gene: TRBJ2-1; abundance: .
CDR3nt: TGTGCCAGCAGCTTAATGGGGACAGCCTTCGAGGCCCAGTACTTC; CDR3aa: CASSLMGTAFEAQYF; v_gene: TRBV7-8; d_gene: TRBD1; j_gene: TRBJ2-5; abundance: .
CDR3nt: TGTGCCAGCAGGTTGGGGATCACGGGACTAGCGGGAGGGCCTCGATATGAGCAGTTCTTC; CDR3aa: CASRLGITGLAGGPRYEQFF; v_gene: TRBV28; d_gene: TRBD2; j_gene: TRBJ2-1; abundance: .
CDR3nt: TGTGCCTGGAGCAGGGGGTTAAGCAATCAGCCCCAGCATTTT; CDR3aa: CAWSRGLSNQPQHF; v_gene: TRBV30; d_gene: TRBD1; j_gene: TRBJ1-5; abundance: .
CDR3nt: TGCGCCAGCAGCCCGGGACAGGGGGGAATATACGAGCAGTACTTC; CDR3aa: CASSPGQGGIYEQYF; v_gene: TRBV4-1; d_gene: TRBD1; j_gene: TRBJ2-7; abundance: .
CDR3nt: TGCGCCAGCAGTGGAGGGGCGACTAATCCCCCGTATGGCTACACCTTC; CDR3aa: CASSGGATNPPYGYTF; v_gene: TRBV10-2; d_gene: .; j_gene: TRBJ1-2; abundance: .
CDR3nt: TGTGCCAGCAGCGTGGGACAGCTAACTGAGACCCAGTACTTC; CDR3aa: CASSVGQLTETQYF; v_gene: TRBV11-1; d_gene: TRBD1; j_gene: TRBJ2-5; abundance: .
CDR3nt: TGTGCCAGTAGTTCCCCGACTATGGATACGCAGTATTTT; CDR3aa: CASSSPTMDTQYF; v_gene: TRBV19; d_gene: .; j_gene: TRBJ2-3; abundance: .
CDR3nt: TGTGCCAGCAGTTCTTACAGGGAAATTTCCTACGAGCAGTACTTC; CDR3aa: CASSSYREISYEQYF; v_gene: TRBV28; d_gene: .; j_gene: TRBJ2-7; abundance: .
CDR3nt: TGTGCCAGCGGGAAGGGGCACCAAGAGACCCAGTACTTC; CDR3aa: CASGKGHQETQYF; v_gene: TRBV2; d_gene: .; j_gene: TRBJ2-5; abundance: .
CDR3nt: TGTGCCAGCAGCCCCTCCCAGGGGCCGTACGAGCAGTACTTC; CDR3aa: CASSPSQGPYEQYF; v_gene: TRBV6-5; d_gene: .; j_gene: TRBJ2-7; abundance: .
CDR3nt: TGTGCCACCAGCAGAGGGGCAGGGGGGGTCAATGAGCAGTTCTTC; CDR3aa: CATSRGAGGVNEQFF; v_gene: TRBV15; d_gene: .; j_gene: TRBJ2-1; abundance: few
CDR3nt: TGTGCCAGCAGTGACCGGGACAGGGGGTCTCACGAGCAGTACTTC; CDR3aa: CASSDRDRGSHEQYF; v_gene: TRBV6-6; d_gene: TRBD1; j_gene: TRBJ2-7; abundance: once
CDR3nt: TGTGCCAGCTCAGTGACGGGAGCGGATACGCAGTATTTT; CDR3aa: CASSVTGADTQYF; v_gene: TRBV18; d_gene: .; j_gene: TRBJ2-3; abundance: once
CDR3nt: TGTGCCAGCAGACTAGTTCGATACTTC; CDR3aa: CASRLVRYF; v_gene: TRBV28; d_gene: .; j_gene: TRBJ2-5; abundance: .
CDR3nt: TGTGCCTCACAGGGGGCCCGGGAGCTGTTTTTT; CDR3aa: CASQGARELFF; v_gene: TRBV6-5; d_gene: TRBD1; j_gene: TRBJ2-2; abundance: .
CDR3nt: TGTGCCATCAGTGACGGGGGGGGCAATCAGCCCCAGCATTTT; CDR3aa: CAISDGGGNQPQHF; v_gene: TRBV10-3; d_gene: .; j_gene: TRBJ1-5; abundance: .
CDR3nt: TGTGCCAGCAGCTTAGGGGCTTGGCGGGATCAAGAGACCCAGTACTTC; CDR3aa: CASSLGAWRDQETQYF; v_gene: TRBV7-9; d_gene: .; j_gene: TRBJ2-5; abundance: .
CDR3nt: TGTGCCAGTACCACCGCCGGGACAGGGGTATCTCAGCCCCAGCATTTT; CDR3aa: CASTTAGTGVSQPQHF; v_gene: TRBV19; d_gene: TRBD1; j_gene: TRBJ1-5; abundance: .
CDR3nt: TGCGCCAGCAGCCAAGATATCGTAATCAATGAGCAGTTCTTC; CDR3aa: CASSQDIVINEQFF; v_gene: TRBV4-1; d_gene: .; j_gene: TRBJ2-1; abundance: .
CDR3nt: TGTGCCAGCAGTGGATATAATCAGCCCCAGCATTTT; CDR3aa: CASSGYNQPQHF; v_gene: TRBV6-4; d_gene: .; j_gene: TRBJ1-5; abundance: .
CDR3nt: TGTGCCAGCAGCCCCGGGTCCCGGGGAGGGCCGGGGTCCTACAATGAGCAGTTCTTC; CDR3aa: CASSPGSRGGPGSYNEQFF; v_gene: TRBV5-8; d_gene: TRBD2; j_gene: TRBJ2-1; abundance: .
CDR3nt: TGTGCCAGCGAACAGGGCGGTCATGACGAGCAGTACTTC; CDR3aa: CASEQGGHDEQYF; v_gene: TRBV28; d_gene: .; j_gene: TRBJ2-7; abundance: .